The 32 T cell receptor beta chains listed next were all sequenced from one sample in a study of beta chain features in type 1 diabetes. Study results and limitations: When Type 1 diabetes patients were examined, their TCRB CDR3s proved moderately but significantly shorter in all four CD4+ subsets.

The antigens of these receptors remain unknown. Expressed TCRB transcripts got sequenced, as all isolated RNA was reverse transcribed. The assay was immunoSEQ multiplex PCR, and TCRdb's table has in-frame clones only and misses some. The sample carries 50,000 to 65,000 clones, around 40% recorded once. Sequencing was performed on Tregs from blood. The receptors come from a man aged 30 to 45 with type 1 diabetes.

The chain uses TRBV5-1 and TRBJ2-1; 10 nucleotides match TRBD2. In germline, CDR1 is SGHRS, CDR2 YFSETQ. V shed 2 bases and J 8 bases; nucleotides not matched to a gene: 7. The length of the CDR3 is 15 residues. The CDR3 sequence: CASSFLAGDNYEQFF. The CDR3 coding sequence is TGCGCCAGCAGCTTTCTAGCGGGAGACAACTATGAGCAGTTCTTC.

This clone was recorded only once. CDR3 DNA: TGTGCCAGTAGTATGACCCGGGGAACTGAAGCTTTCTTT. Encoded protein: CASSMTRGTEAFF. The chain joins TRBV19 to TRBJ1-1; D remains ambiguous. Trimming removed 3 bases at V and 5 bases at J, with 10 bases between. This CDR3 region has 13 residues. Looked up from germline, CDR1 is LNHDA and CDR2 is SQIVND (reference sequence).

V gene TRBV14 combines with J gene TRBJ1-4; 7 bases agree with TRBD1. Germline values: CDR1 SGHDN, CDR2 FVKESK. The length of the CDR3 is 14 residues. After removal of 1 base from V and 8 bases from J, the junction contained 4 bases not matched to a gene. CDR3 nucleotide sequence: TGTGCCAGCAGCCAAGTGGACAGGCGGGAAAAACTGTTTTTT. It translates to CASSQVDRREKLFF.

The chain is built from TRBV2 and TRBJ1-1; maybe TRBD1 (5 bases). This CDR3 contains 12 residues. CDR1 is SNHLY and CDR2 is FYNNEI in the germline V gene. Deletions cut 6 bases from V and 4 bases from J, with 9 bases between. CDR3: CASSRAGTEAFF. CDR3 in DNA: TGTGCCAGCAGCAGGGCCGGCACTGAAGCTTTCTTT.

This chain links TRBV4-2 with TRBJ1-2; 9 bases are a match to TRBD1. CDR3 length: 17 residues. With V trimmed by 0 bases and J by 0 bases, 5 bases remained unmatched. The germline V gene has CDR1 LGHNA and CDR2 YNFKEQ. CDR3 nucleotides: TGTGCCAGCAGCCAAGAGCACGGGACAGGGACTAACTATGGCTACACCTTC. Amino acid sequence: CASSQEHGTGTNYGYTF.

This chain connects TRBV5-4 to TRBJ2-5; 8 bases fit TRBD1. The J call may be faulty, since TRBJ2-7 better matches the DNA end. The germline V gene encodes CDR1 SGHNT and CDR2 YYREEE (reference sequence). This CDR3 is 15 amino acids long. The CDR3 sequence is CASSPGTGGIYEQYF. For the CDR3, the DNA is TGTGCCAGCAGCCCGGGGACAGGTGGGATTTACGAGCAGTACTTC.

The chain couples TRBV9 to TRBJ2-1; 16 nucleotides align to TRBD2. V lost 4 bases and J lost 9; bases outside the gene matches: 10. The germline CDR1 and CDR2 sequences are SGDLS and YYNGEE. The CDR3 runs to 17 residues. The CDR3 loop is CASSSAGTSGRASEQFF. DNA for the CDR3: TGTGCCAGCAGCTCTGCCGGGACTAGCGGGAGGGCCAGTGAGCAGTTCTTC.

This clone was seen more than once but under ten times. The V and J genes are TRBV7-9 and TRBJ1-5, with unresolved D. Trimming stripped 5 bases from V and 7 bases from J, with 9 bases between. Germline V gene lookup returns CDR1 SEHNR and CDR2 FQNEAQ (reference sequence). This CDR3 comprises 12 residues. The CDR3 coding sequence is TGTGCCAGCAGCGGGCTAAACCAGCCCCAGCATTTT. This codes for CASSGLNQPQHF.

J is TRBJ1-2 and V is TRBV18; the match to TRBD1 covers 9 bases. V shed 6 bases, J shed 2 bases, and the junction held 4 bases outside the gene matches. Germline V gene sequence: CDR1 KGHSH, CDR2 LQKENI. The CDR3 has 14 residues. This CDR3 is CASSAGQGNYGYTF. The CDR3 nucleotides read TGTGCCAGCTCGGCGGGACAGGGCAACTATGGCTACACCTTC.

This clone has more than one count but fewer than ten. The chain recombines TRBV9 with TRBJ2-5; a possible D gene is TRBD1 (5 bases). Trimming stripped 6 bases from V and 5 bases from J, with 20 bases between. Germline values: CDR1 SGDLS, CDR2 YYNGEE. This CDR3 contains 15 residues. The CDR3 DNA reads TGTGCCAGCACGGCTAGGCAGGGCCTGAGGGAGACCCAGTACTTC. Residues: CASTARQGLRETQYF.

This clone was observed a handful of times. The rearrangement joins TRBV7-3 to TRBJ2-2; 7 positions agree with TRBD2. Trimming removed 5 bases from V and 0 bases from J; junction bases left unmatched: 15. Germline loops: CDR1 SGHTA, CDR2 FQGTGA. The CDR3 has 19 amino acids. The CDR3 loop reads CASSPSALAGVSNTGELFF. CDR3 DNA: TGTGCCAGCAGCCCCTCGGCGTTGGCGGGAGTTTCGAACACCGGGGAGCTGTTTTTT.

This clone showed up just a few times. The rearrangement uses TRBV7-2 and TRBJ1-1, with a weak D call TRBD1 (5 bases). Germline assignment: CDR1 SGHTA and CDR2 FQGNSA. The CDR3 length is 18 residues. The V and J ends lost 5 bases and 3 bases respectively, with 25 bases between them. The CDR3 DNA sequence: TGTGCCAGCAGCCACCCCGGTGGCAGGGTAGATGTCCACACTGAAGCTTTCTTT. This sequence encodes CASSHPGGRVDVHTEAFF.

CDR3 protein: CATSNWGQSYEQYF. DNA of the CDR3: TGTGCCACCAGCAACTGGGGGCAATCCTACGAGCAGTACTTC. The rearrangement joins TRBV15 to TRBJ2-7, with a weak D call TRBD1 (6 bases). The CDR3 extends over 14 amino acids. V gave up 4 bases and J gave up 1 base, with 11 bases separating them. Germline V gene data show CDR1 as LNHNV and CDR2 as YYDKDF (reference sequence). Full variable domain (missing parts from reference TRBV15 and TRBJ2-7): DAMVIQNPRYQVTQFGKPVTLSCSQTLNHNVMYWYQQKSSQAPKLLFHYYDKDFNNEADTPDNFQSRRPNTSFCFLDIRSPGLGDTAMYLCATSNWGQSYEQYFGPGTRLTVT.

The V gene is TRBV19, the J gene TRBJ2-2; TRBD2 matches at 15 bases. The CDR3 extends over 18 amino acids. CDR1 is LNHDA, CDR2 SQIVND, per germline (reference sequence). Trimming took 4 bases from V and 4 from J; bases not matched to a gene: 7. The CDR3 DNA sequence: TGTGCCAGTAGTAAGGGGACTAGCGGGAGGATCGTCACCGGGGAGCTGTTTTTT. This gives the protein CASSKGTSGRIVTGELFF.

This clone was seen only a few times. The chain links TRBV6-5 to TRBJ1-2; 7 bases line up with TRBD1. CDR3 length: 14 amino acids. Trimming at V came to 6 bases and at J to 1 base, leaving 5 bases not matched to a gene. Germline V gene lookup returns CDR1 MNHEY and CDR2 SVGAGI. Here the CDR3 reads CASRGTVLNYGYTF. CDR3 nucleotide sequence: TGTGCCAGCAGGGGGACAGTTCTTAACTATGGCTACACCTTC.

The gene calls are TRBV7-9 and TRBJ2-7; TRBD2 is a possible D gene (5 bases). There are 14 residues in the CDR3. Germline-derived CDR1 and CDR2 are SEHNR and FQNEAQ (reference sequence). Trimming removed 2 bases from V and 12 bases from J, with 20 bases in between. The CDR3 bases are TGTGCCAGCAGCTTAAGGGCGGGCGGAGATCCGGCGTACTTC. Protein: CASSLRAGGDPAYF.

This clone was observed a few times. The rearrangement joins TRBV28 to TRBJ2-7, with D tentatively TRBD1 (6 bases). The CDR3 is 15 amino acids. Between the trimmed V and J ends, which lost 5 bases and 9 bases, there was a span of 23 bases. CDR1 and CDR2 from the germline V gene are MDHEN and SYDVKM. CDR3 sequence (DNA): TGTGCCAGCAGTAGCGTCGGGACACTAATCGGAGGGCAGTACTTC. It encodes CASSSVGTLIGGQYF.

Points on this clone: This may be a read error: a much more frequent sequence differs by one nucleotide. Other DNA sequences of this sample code for an identical CDR3. The chain carries TRBV7-9 and TRBJ1-3; D is undetermined. Germline CDR1 SEHNR, CDR2 FQNEAQ (reference sequence). The CDR3 totals 14 residues. V was pared by 3 bases and J by 2 bases, with 8 bases between. The CDR3 loop is CASSFTGTGNTIYF. The CDR3 bases are TGTGCCAGCAGCTTTACGGGGACTGGAAACACCATATATTTT.

Notes on this clone: The sample holds other DNA sequences that translate to the same CDR3. Here the CDR3 DNA reads TGTGCCAGCAGCTTAGGGACTAGCGGAGAGACCCAGTACTTC. Protein product: CASSLGTSGETQYF. The chain uses TRBV7-3 and TRBJ2-5; TRBD2 matches 11 bases. The CDR3 contains 14 residues. Looked up from germline, CDR1 is SGHTA and CDR2 is FQGTGA. The trim removed 2 bases at V and 4 bases at J, leaving 0 bases unmatched.

The CDR3 protein is CASSRVRTAYVNTEAFF. The DNA of the CDR3 is TGCGCCAGCAGCCGCGTTCGGACAGCATACGTGAACACTGAAGCTTTCTTT. The chain is built from TRBV4-1 and TRBJ1-1, with D tentatively TRBD1 (6 bases). The CDR3 is made up of 17 amino acids. Trimming took 4 bases from V and 0 from J, leaving 18 bases between them. Germline CDR1 MGHRA, CDR2 YSYEKL.

The rearrangement links TRBV28 to TRBJ2-7, with TRBD2 matching 8 bases. V was pared by 7 bases and J by 3 bases, with 17 bases of the junction left unmatched. From germline, CDR1 is MDHEN and CDR2 SYDVKM. This CDR3 is built from 17 residues. CDR3 region: CASTQIQTREGHYEQYF. In DNA, the CDR3 is TGTGCCAGCACTCAAATCCAGACACGGGAGGGGCACTACGAGCAGTACTTC.

The chain carries TRBV30 and TRBJ2-5; 8 nucleotides match TRBD2. The CDR3 totals 17 residues. The J segment lost 5 bases and the V segment lost 1 base, leaving 15 bases of the junction unmatched. Germline V gene lookup returns CDR1 GTSNPN and CDR2 SVGIG (reference sequence). The CDR3: CAWSGVIAGRPGETQYF. The CDR3 coding sequence is TGTGCCTGGAGTGGGGTAATAGCGGGACGACCGGGGGAGACCCAGTACTTC.

This clone was recorded a few times. The CDR3 protein is CASSWGTSGYSSGANVLTF. The CDR3 DNA follows: TGCGCCAGCAGCTGGGGGACTAGCGGTTATTCCTCTGGGGCCAACGTCCTGACTTTC. This rearrangement joins TRBV5-1 to TRBJ2-6; 11 bases align to TRBD2. The germline V gene has CDR1 SGHRS and CDR2 YFSETQ. V was pared by 3 bases and J by 0 bases, with 8 bases of the junction left unmatched. CDR3 size: 19 residues.

The chain uses TRBV7-2 and TRBJ1-4; TRBD1 matches at 7 bases. The V gene's germline CDR1 is SGHTA and CDR2 FQGNSA. J was trimmed by 9 bases and V by 1 base; bases with no gene match: 11. The CDR3 is 16 amino acids. In DNA, the CDR3 is TGTGCCAGCAGCTTAGTTGAGGGGGCGGCTCGGCAAAAACTGTTTTTT. It specifies CASSLVEGAARQKLFF.

The chain recombines TRBV18 with TRBJ2-3; 8 bases are a match to TRBD1. The CDR3 is made up of 17 amino acids. CDR1 KGHSH and CDR2 LQKENI come from the germline V gene. With 5 bases clipped from V and 4 bases from J, the junction kept 14 bases outside the gene matches. The CDR3 loop reads CASSGRQGRQSPDTQYF. CDR3 nucleotides: TGTGCCAGCTCAGGCAGACAGGGGCGCCAATCCCCAGATACGCAGTATTTT.

The table lists this clone with a few counts. The chain combines TRBV7-6 with TRBJ2-1; D unclear. V lost 1 base and J 6 bases, leaving 10 bases between the germline ends. CDR3 length: 14 amino acids. Looked up from germline, CDR1 is SGHVS and CDR2 is FNYEAQ. The CDR3 protein is CASSLVELSNEQFF. The DNA of the CDR3 is TGTGCCAGCAGCTTAGTTGAACTTTCCAATGAGCAGTTCTTC.

The chain couples TRBV4-1 to TRBJ2-1, with TRBD2 as a possible D gene (6 bases). Trimming removed 1 base from V and 0 bases from J, with 13 bases in between. CDR3 length equals 17 residues. Germline CDR1 is MGHRA and CDR2 is YSYEKL. CDR3 coding DNA: TGCGCCAGCAGCCAAGTTGGGGGGAGGAGCTCCTACAATGAGCAGTTCTTC. Its translation: CASSQVGGRSSYNEQFF.

This chain links TRBV2 with TRBJ2-3, with TRBD2 identical over 11 bases. Germline CDR1 is SNHLY and CDR2 is FYNNEI. This CDR3 contains 18 residues. Losses at the gene ends were 5 bases for V and 0 bases for J; bases not matched to a gene: 10. The CDR3 here is CASSRAGTSGKSTDTQYF. The DNA of the CDR3 is TGTGCCAGCAGTCGCGCCGGGACTAGCGGCAAGAGCACAGATACGCAGTATTTT.

This clone was picked up a small number of times. J is TRBJ2-5 and V is TRBV7-2; 13 bases are a match to TRBD2. TRBJ2-7 explains the end of the DNA better; the J call may be wrong. This CDR3 region has 14 residues. CDR1 and CDR2 (germline): SGHTA, FQGNSA. The CDR3 bases are TGTGCCAGCAGAGGACTAGCGGGAGAAGGCGAGCAGTACTTC. Encoded protein: CASRGLAGEGEQYF.

This clone was seen a handful of times. V and J are TRBV6-5 and TRBJ2-7; the D gene is possibly TRBD1 (5 bases). The germline CDR1 and CDR2 sequences are MNHEY and SVGAGI. The CDR3 has 15 residues. V was trimmed by 5 bases and J by 7 bases, leaving 21 bases between them. DNA of the CDR3: TGTGCCAGCAGTCAGGGCTTTTCGATCGGAAGGGAGCAGTACTTC. Translating it yields CASSQGFSIGREQYF.

CDR3 in DNA: TGTGCCAGCAGCTCTCCGGGAGAAGCGTACGAGCAGTACTTC. As protein: CASSSPGEAYEQYF. The chain is built from TRBV13 and TRBJ2-7; maybe TRBD2 (6 bases). Germline CDR1 is PRHDT and CDR2 is FYEKMQ (reference sequence). V was trimmed by 4 bases and J by 4 bases, leaving 14 bases between them. This CDR3 is built from 14 residues.

This clone is medium-sized within its sample. V usage is TRBV19 and J usage is TRBJ2-1, with D perhaps TRBD2 (5 bases). The CDR3 runs to 13 residues. Germline V lookup: CDR1 LNHDA, CDR2 SQIVND (reference sequence). V lost 5 bases, J lost 9 bases, and 14 bases lay in between. In DNA form, the CDR3 reads TGTGCCAGTAGTGGAACCGGGATCGGTGAGCAGTTCTTC. Protein: CASSGTGIGEQFF.